This section outlines one T cell receptor (beta chain) sequence together with its context. Its antigen is not known. Isolation of PBMCs gave at least 7 million cells per sample. The entry originates in a study of blood T cells in healthy people across ages. V lost 4 bases to trimming and J lost 5 bases, with 11 bases between them. Germline V gives CDR1 KGHDR, CDR2 SFDVKD. This CDR3 has 14 amino acids. A sample-barcoded 5' primer and a J-beta primer mix were used in a second PCR of roughly 7 to 12 cycles. Every cDNA molecule carried a tag from a template-switch adaptor bearing 12 random nucleotides. TCRdb reprocessed the 5' RACE reads with MiXCR, giving one entry per CDR3 protein. Among 1.5 million to 1.9 million distinct CDR3 sequences, less than 45% were seen once, and the ten largest hold 4%. Findings and caveats of the study: In these data, TCR beta diversity tracked strongly with naive T cell percentage. Since the PBMCs were unsorted, naive and antigen-experienced cells could not be conclusively compared.

The chain employs TRBV24-1 and TRBJ2-1, with a tentative D call TRBD2 (6 bases). This TCR derives from a woman aged 18-29 years in good health. Sequencing used blood. The chain's CDR3 is CATSDRDWDNEQFF. Here the CDR3 DNA reads TGTGCCACCAGTGACCGGGACTGGGACAATGAGCAGTTCTTC.